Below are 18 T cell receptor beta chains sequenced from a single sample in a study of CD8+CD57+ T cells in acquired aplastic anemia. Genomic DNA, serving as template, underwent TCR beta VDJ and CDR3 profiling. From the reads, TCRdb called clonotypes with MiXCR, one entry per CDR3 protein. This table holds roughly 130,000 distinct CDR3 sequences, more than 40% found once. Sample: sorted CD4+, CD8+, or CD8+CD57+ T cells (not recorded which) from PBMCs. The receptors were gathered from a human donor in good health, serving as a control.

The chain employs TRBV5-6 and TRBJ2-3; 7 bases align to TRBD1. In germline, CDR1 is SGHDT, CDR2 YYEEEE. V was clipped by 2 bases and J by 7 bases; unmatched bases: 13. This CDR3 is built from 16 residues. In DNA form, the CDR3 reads TGTGCCAGCAGCTTAGATGAGTCAAGGGGGCCAAATACGCAGTATTTT. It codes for CASSLDESRGPNTQYF.

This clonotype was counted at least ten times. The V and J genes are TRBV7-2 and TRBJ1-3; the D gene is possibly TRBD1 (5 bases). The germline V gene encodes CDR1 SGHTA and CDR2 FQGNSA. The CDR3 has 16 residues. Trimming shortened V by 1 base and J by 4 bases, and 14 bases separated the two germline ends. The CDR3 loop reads CASSLGGTRGGNTIYF. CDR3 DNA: TGTGCCAGCAGCTTAGGAGGGACTCGAGGCGGAAACACCATATATTTT. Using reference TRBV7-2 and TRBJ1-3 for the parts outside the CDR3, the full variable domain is GAGVSQSPSNKVTEKGKDVELRCDPISGHTALYWYRQSLGQGLEFLIYFQGNSAPDKSGLPSDRFSAERTGGSVSTLTIQRTQQEDSAVYLCASSLGGTRGGNTIYFGEGSWLTVV.

CDR3 sequence: CATSSLGQGFYEQYF. Written as DNA, the CDR3 is TGTGCCACCAGCAGCTTGGGCCAGGGTTTCTACGAGCAGTACTTC. The gene calls are TRBV15 and TRBJ2-7, with a weak D call TRBD1 (5 bases). The CDR3 is 15 residues long. CDR1 and CDR2 from the germline V gene are LNHNV and YYDKDF (reference sequence). The V gene lost 3 bases and the J gene lost 3 bases, with 15 bases spanning the gap.

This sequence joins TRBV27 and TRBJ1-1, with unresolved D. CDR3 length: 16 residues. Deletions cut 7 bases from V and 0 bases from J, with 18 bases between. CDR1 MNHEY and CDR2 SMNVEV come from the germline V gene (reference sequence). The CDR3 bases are TGTGCCAGCACCCGTAGAGCCCAGGTCCTGAACACTGAAGCTTTCTTT. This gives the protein CASTRRAQVLNTEAFF.

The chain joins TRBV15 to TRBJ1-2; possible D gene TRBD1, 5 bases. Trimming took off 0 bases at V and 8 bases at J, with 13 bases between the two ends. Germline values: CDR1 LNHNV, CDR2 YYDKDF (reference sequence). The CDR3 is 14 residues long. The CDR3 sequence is CATSRDRGMVGYTF. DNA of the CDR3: TGTGCCACCAGCAGAGATCGGGGGATGGTAGGCTACACCTTC.

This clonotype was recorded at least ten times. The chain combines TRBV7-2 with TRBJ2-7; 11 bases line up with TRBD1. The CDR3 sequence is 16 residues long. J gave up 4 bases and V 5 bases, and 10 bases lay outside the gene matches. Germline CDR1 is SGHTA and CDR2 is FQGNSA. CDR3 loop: CASSPKAGTGGYEQYF. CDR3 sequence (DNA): TGTGCCAGCAGCCCCAAAGCGGGGACAGGGGGTTACGAGCAGTACTTC. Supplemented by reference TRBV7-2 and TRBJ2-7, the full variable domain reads GAGVSQSPSNKVTEKGKDVELRCDPISGHTALYWYRQSLGQGLEFLIYFQGNSAPDKSGLPSDRFSAERTGGSVSTLTIQRTQQEDSAVYLCASSPKAGTGGYEQYFGPGTRLTVT.

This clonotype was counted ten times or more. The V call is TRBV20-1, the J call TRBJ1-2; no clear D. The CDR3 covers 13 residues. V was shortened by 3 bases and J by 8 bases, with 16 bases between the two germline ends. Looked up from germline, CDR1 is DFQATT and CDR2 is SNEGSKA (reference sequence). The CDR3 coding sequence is TGCAGTGCTAGTGTAATAGGGAAGGAAGGCTACACCTTC. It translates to CSASVIGKEGYTF.

The CDR3 protein is CAVGQGDGYTF. CDR3 DNA sequence: TGTGCCGTGGGACAGGGCGATGGCTACACCTTC. The chain uses TRBV10-3 and TRBJ1-2, with 9 bases aligning to TRBD1. V dropped 11 bases and J dropped 6; count of bases not matched to a gene: 4. There are 11 residues in the CDR3. Germline values: CDR1 ENHRY, CDR2 SYGVKD.

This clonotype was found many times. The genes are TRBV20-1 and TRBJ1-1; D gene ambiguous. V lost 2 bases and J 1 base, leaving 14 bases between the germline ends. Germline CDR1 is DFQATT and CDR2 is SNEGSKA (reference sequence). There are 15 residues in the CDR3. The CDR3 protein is CSARHGSNRNTEAFF. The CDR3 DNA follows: TGCAGTGCTAGACACGGAAGCAACAGGAACACTGAAGCTTTCTTT.

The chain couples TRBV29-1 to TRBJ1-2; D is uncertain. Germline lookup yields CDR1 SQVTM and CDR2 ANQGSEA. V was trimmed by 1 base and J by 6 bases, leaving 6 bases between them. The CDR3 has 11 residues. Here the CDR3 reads CSVEGIDGYTF. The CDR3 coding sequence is TGCAGCGTTGAAGGCATTGATGGCTACACCTTC.

The CDR3 protein is CATSDLNADTWDTGELFF. The DNA of the CDR3 is TGTGCCACCAGTGATTTGAACGCAGACACGTGGGACACCGGGGAGCTGTTTTTT. The chain employs TRBV24-1 and TRBJ2-2; D uncertain. V shed 0 bases and J shed 3 bases, with 16 bases lying between them. Per the germline V gene, CDR1 is KGHDR and CDR2 is SFDVKD. The CDR3 covers 18 residues.

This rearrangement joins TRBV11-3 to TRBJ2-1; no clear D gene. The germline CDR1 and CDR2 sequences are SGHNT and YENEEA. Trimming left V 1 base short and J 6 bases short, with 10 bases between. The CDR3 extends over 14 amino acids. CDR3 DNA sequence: TGTGCCAGCAGCTTAGCAGCCTACAGCAATGAGCAGTTCTTC. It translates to CASSLAAYSNEQFF.

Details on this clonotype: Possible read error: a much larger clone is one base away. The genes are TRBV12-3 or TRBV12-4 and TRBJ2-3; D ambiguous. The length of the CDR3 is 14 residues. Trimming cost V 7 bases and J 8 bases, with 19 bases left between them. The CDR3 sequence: CASNLGLSSGTQYF. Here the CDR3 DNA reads TGTGCCAGCAATCTGGGTTTGTCAAGTGGTACGCAGTATTTT.

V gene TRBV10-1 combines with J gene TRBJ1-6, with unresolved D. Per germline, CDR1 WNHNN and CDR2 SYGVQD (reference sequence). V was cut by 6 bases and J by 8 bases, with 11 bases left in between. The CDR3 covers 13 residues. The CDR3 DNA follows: TGCGCCAGCAGGGACCGGACGGATTCACCCCTCCACTTT. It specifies CASRDRTDSPLHF.

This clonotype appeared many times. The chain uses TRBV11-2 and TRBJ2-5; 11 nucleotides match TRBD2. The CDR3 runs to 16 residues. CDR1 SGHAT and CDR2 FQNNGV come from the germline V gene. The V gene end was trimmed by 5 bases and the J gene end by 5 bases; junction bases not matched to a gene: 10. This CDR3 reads CASSPNSGGAEETQYF. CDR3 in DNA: TGTGCCAGCAGCCCCAATAGCGGGGGGGCCGAGGAGACCCAGTACTTC.

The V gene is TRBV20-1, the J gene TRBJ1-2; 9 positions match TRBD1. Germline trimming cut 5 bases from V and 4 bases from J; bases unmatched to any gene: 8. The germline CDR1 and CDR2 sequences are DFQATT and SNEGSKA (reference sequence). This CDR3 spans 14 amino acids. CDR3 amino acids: CSASHRGRGYGYTF. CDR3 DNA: TGCAGTGCTTCCCACAGGGGGCGCGGCTATGGCTACACCTTC.

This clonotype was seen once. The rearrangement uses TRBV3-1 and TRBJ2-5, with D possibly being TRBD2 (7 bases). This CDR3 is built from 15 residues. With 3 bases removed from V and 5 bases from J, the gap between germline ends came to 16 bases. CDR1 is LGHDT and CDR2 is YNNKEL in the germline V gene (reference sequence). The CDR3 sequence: CASSHPLRGGETQYF. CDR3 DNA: TGTGCCAGCAGCCACCCTTTAAGGGGGGGGGAGACCCAGTACTTC.

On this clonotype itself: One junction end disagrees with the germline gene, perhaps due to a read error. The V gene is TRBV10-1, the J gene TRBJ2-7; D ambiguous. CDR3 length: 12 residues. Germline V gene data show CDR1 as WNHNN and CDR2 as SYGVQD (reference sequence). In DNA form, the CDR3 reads TGCGCCAGCAGAAAACGGTCCTACGGGCAGTACTTT. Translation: CASRKRSYGQYF.